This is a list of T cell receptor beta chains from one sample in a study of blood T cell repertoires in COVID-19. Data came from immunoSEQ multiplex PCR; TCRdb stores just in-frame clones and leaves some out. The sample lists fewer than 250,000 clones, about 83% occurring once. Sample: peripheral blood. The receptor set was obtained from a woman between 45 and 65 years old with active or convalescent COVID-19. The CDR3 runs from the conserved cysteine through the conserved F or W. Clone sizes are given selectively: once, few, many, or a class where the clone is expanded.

CASSSGQNTQYF | TRBJ2-3 | few | TRBV6-4
CAWSSQITDTQYF | TRBJ2-3 | . | TRBV30
CASSYQPLASGGGYTF | TRBJ1-2 | . | TRBV6-5
CASSFGAGRANEQFF | TRBJ2-1 | many | TRBV13
CASTNEAGAGETQYF | TRBJ2-5 | . | TRBV7-6
CASSWRDLTTGELFF | TRBJ2-2 | . | TRBV2
CASSLILEKLFF | TRBJ1-4 | . | TRBV7-9
CATSDIRGRTGELFF | TRBJ2-2 | . | TRBV24-1
CASSASWTGGNQPQHF | TRBJ1-5 | . | TRBV7-9
CASSVNALVGSPLHF | TRBJ1-6 | few | TRBV9
CASSQGQGPNYGYTF | TRBJ1-2 | . | TRBV7-9
CASSLDSRNQPQHF | TRBJ1-5 | . | TRBV7-9
CASSPSWLPYNEQFF | TRBJ2-1 | . | TRBV3-1/TRBV3-2
CASSLVRDNSPLHF | TRBJ1-6 | . | TRBV7-9
CASSPLTGNQPQHF | TRBJ1-5 | . | TRBV6-6
CASSQWAAGDNGYTF | TRBJ1-2 | . | TRBV3-1/TRBV3-2
CASRATNGYNEQFF | TRBJ2-1 | . | TRBV2
CASSSGLSYGYTF | TRBJ1-2 | few | TRBV12-3/TRBV12-4
CASSLDLGRNTEAFF | TRBJ1-1 | few | TRBV5-1
CASSPSRAYTGELFF | TRBJ2-2 | . | TRBV5-6
CASSLREGRDNSPLHF | TRBJ1-6 | . | TRBV4-2
CSASRGRGNEQFF | TRBJ2-1 | . | TRBV20-1
CASGRGNYGYTF | TRBJ1-2 | . | TRBV6-5
CASSLVAGGGYEQYF | TRBJ2-7 | . | TRBV5-6
CARSLGHNEKLFF | TRBJ1-4 | once | TRBV5-3
CASSGQPNSPLHF | TRBJ1-6 | . | TRBV7-3
CASSWKSGLSSPLHF | TRBJ1-6 | . | TRBV28
CASSRTTGELVTEAFF | TRBJ1-1 | . | TRBV18
CASSLGQGGEKLFF | TRBJ1-4 | . | TRBV5-1
CASSRSVDRVSVGGQRTEAFF | TRBJ1-1 | . | TRBV18